These T cell receptor beta chains were read from a single sample in a study of glioma-infiltrating T cells after dendritic cell vaccination. Assay used: immunoSEQ multiplex PCR; TCRdb lists only in-frame clones, some missing. The table lists over 90,000 clones, around 80% of them singletons. Sequenced here: blood, sampled after dendritic cell vaccination. These receptors originate from a human donor with glioblastoma. Both conserved end residues are part of each CDR3. A D gene is named only where the DNA matches it firmly. The size field is filled for only some rows; it gives once, few, many or a size class.

TRBJ2-1,.,TRBV7-3,TRBD2,TGTGCCAGCAGCCCCTCGGGCGTGGGGGGAGGGGAGTTCTTC,CASSPSGVGGGEFF
TRBJ2-7,.,TRBV11-2,.,TGTGCCAGTACAGCCTACGAGCAGTACTTC,CASTAYEQYF
TRBJ2-3,.,TRBV18,.,TGTGCCAGCTCACCATATGCAGGGATAGACACAGATACGCAGTATTTT,CASSPYAGIDTDTQYF
TRBJ2-3,once,TRBV5-1,.,TGCGCCAGCAGCTTGGCTACAGATACGCAGTATTTT,CASSLATDTQYF
TRBJ2-5,.,TRBV30,.,TGTGCCTGGAGTGTAACCAGCCAAGAGACCCAGTACTTC,CAWSVTSQETQYF
TRBJ1-1,.,TRBV27,.,TGTGCCACGAGGTCTAAGAACACTGAAGCTTTCTTT,CATRSKNTEAFF
TRBJ1-2,.,TRBV11-1,.,TGTGCCAGCAGGGACAGCAATATCTATGGCTACACCTTC,CASRDSNIYGYTF
TRBJ2-2,.,TRBV6-5,TRBD2,TGTGCCAGCAGTTACATAAGGCGGGGGGGCGTCGAGCTGTTTTTT,CASSYIRRGGVELFF
TRBJ2-7,.,TRBV10-2,.,TGCGCCAGCAGTGGTACAGGGCGGCGGGAGCAGTACTTC,CASSGTGRREQYF
TRBJ1-2,.,TRBV7-9,.,TGTGCCAGCAGCTTAGCGGGTTCCGAAGGGGGAGGCTACACCTTC,CASSLAGSEGGGYTF
TRBJ1-2,.,TRBV28,.,TGTGCCAGCAGTTTATTCTCCAGCTATGGCTACACCTTC,CASSLFSSYGYTF
TRBJ1-1,.,TRBV25-1,.,TGTGCCAGCAGTGAACCCGCATCGCGAGGGGCTTTCTTT,CASSEPASRGAFF
TRBJ2-1,.,TRBV7-6,TRBD2,TGTGCCAGCAGCCCCCGACTAGCAGGGAGCAATGAGCAGTTCTTC,CASSPRLAGSNEQFF
TRBJ1-6,.,TRBV7-7,.,TGTGCTAGCAGCTTAGCCTCGGGGTCACCCCTCCACTTT,CASSLASGSPLHF
TRBJ1-1,.,TRBV5-1,.,TGCGCCAGCAGCTTGCTTCCAGGTGAAGCTTTCTTT,CASSLLPGEAFF
TRBJ1-6,.,TRBV2,TRBD1,TGTGCCAGCAGTATGGACAGGGGGAATTCACCCCTCCACTTT,CASSMDRGNSPLHF
TRBJ2-7,.,TRBV11-3,.,TGTGCCAGCAGCCTCTCCCCCATCAGCTACGAGCAGTACTTC,CASSLSPISYEQYF
TRBJ1-2,.,TRBV28,.,TGTGCCAGCAGTCCCTTACAGGCGGGGGGCTACACCTTC,CASSPLQAGGYTF
TRBJ1-1,.,TRBV10-2,.,TGCGCCAGCAGTGAGCCGGCAGGGAAGACTTTCTTT,CASSEPAGKTFF
TRBJ1-2,.,TRBV10-3,TRBD1,TGTGCCATCAGTCCTTCTCCGGGACAGGGTATGGGTGGCTACACCTTC,CAISPSPGQGMGGYTF
TRBJ2-7,once,TRBV2,TRBD2,TGTGCCAGCAGTGAACCTAGCGGGAGGTTCTTCTACGAGCAGTACTTC,CASSEPSGRFFYEQYF
TRBJ2-2,.,TRBV9,.,TGTGCCAGCAGCGAGTATCAGGGGTATTCGAACACCGGGGAGCTGTTTTTT,CASSEYQGYSNTGELFF
TRBJ1-1,once,TRBV10-2,.,TGCGCCAGCAGTGACAGGAGGTTCTCCTTGAACACTGAAGCTTTCTTT,CASSDRRFSLNTEAFF
TRBJ2-2,.,TRBV5-4,TRBD1,TGTGCCAGCAGCTCCAAAGGGACAGGGGGTTACACCGGGGAGCTGTTTTTT,CASSSKGTGGYTGELFF
TRBJ1-2,.,TRBV7-3,.,TGTGCCAGCAGCAAAGCTCGGGGTTATGGCTACACCTTC,CASSKARGYGYTF
TRBJ1-2,.,TRBV11-2,.,TGTGCCAGCAGCTTGGGGGCGCGGGACTATGGCTACACCTTC,CASSLGARDYGYTF
TRBJ2-2,.,TRBV5-1,.,TGCGCCAGCAGCTCACGGCCTGGACTCTTGAACACCGGGGAGCTGTTTTTT,CASSSRPGLLNTGELFF
TRBJ2-1,.,TRBV5-1,TRBD1,TGCGCCAGCAGCTTCGACAATACAGGGGTAAATGAGCAGTTCTTC,CASSFDNTGVNEQFF
TRBJ1-5,.,TRBV6-5,TRBD1,TGTGCCAGCAGAAAACGGACAGGGATTCAGCCCCAGCATTTT,CASRKRTGIQPQHF
TRBJ2-3,.,TRBV6-6,.,TGTGCCAGCAGTTACCCACTAGCATCTGCTACGCAGTATTTT,CASSYPLASATQYF
TRBJ2-3,.,TRBV6-5,.,TGTGCCAGCAGTTACGGGGACTCTTCAGATACGCAGTATTTT,CASSYGDSSDTQYF
TRBJ2-7,.,TRBV6-6,.,TGTGCCACTGGGGGACATGCTGACTACGAGCAGTACTTC,CATGGHADYEQYF
TRBJ2-1,.,TRBV10-3,TRBD1,TGTGCCATCAGGGACAGGGGATTCCATGAGCAGTTCTTC,CAIRDRGFHEQFF
TRBJ2-5,.,TRBV4-2,.,TGTGCCAGCAGCCCCAAAGCGCGCCAAGAGACCCAGTACTTC,CASSPKARQETQYF